The 30 T cell receptor beta chains in this list originate from one sample, sequenced in a study of cytomegalovirus exposure and HLA in healthy donors. The PCR made use of 60 Vbeta and 13 Jbeta primers. The method was immunoSEQ multiplex PCR; TCRdb's version includes in-frame clones alone and lacks a portion of them. There are about 120,000 clones in the sample; approximately 75% occur only once, and 4.5% to 5% lies in the top ten. The sequencing input was PBMCs. The receptor source for this set is a man aged 50 to 60 in good health and CMV-seropositive.

The chain has TRBV5-5 and TRBJ2-6; 8 bases are shared with TRBD2. The CDR3 contains 16 residues. Germline CDR1 SGHKS, CDR2 YYEKEE (reference sequence). V shed 3 bases and J 4 bases; nucleotides not matched to a gene: 6. The CDR3 spells CASSSGGALGANVLTF. Written as DNA, the CDR3 is TGTGCCAGCAGCTCGGGGGGGGCGTTGGGGGCCAACGTCCTGACTTTC.

This chain joins TRBV5-5 and TRBJ1-5, with a weak D call TRBD1 (5 bases). Germline CDR1 is SGHKS and CDR2 is YYEKEE (reference sequence). The CDR3 has 15 amino acids. V was cut by 5 bases and J by 3 bases, with 15 bases left in between. The CDR3 nucleotides read TGTGCCAGCAGTTCCTTCGGGGGGAACAATCAGCCCCAGCATTTT. Amino acid sequence: CASSSFGGNNQPQHF.

The rearrangement joins TRBV5-1 to TRBJ2-5; the match to TRBD2 covers 14 bases. CDR1 SGHRS and CDR2 YFSETQ come from the germline V gene. CDR3 length: 15 residues. The V segment lost 4 bases and the J segment 5 bases; nucleotides outside the gene matches: 4. CDR3 in amino acids: CASSATSGGAETQYF. The CDR3, as DNA: TGCGCCAGCAGCGCGACTAGCGGGGGGGCGGAGACCCAGTACTTC.

The chain recombines TRBV28 with TRBJ2-5, with TRBD1 matching over 9 bases. The J call may not be correct, given that the DNA end is closer to TRBJ2-7. Germline CDR1 MDHEN, CDR2 SYDVKM. There are 15 residues in the CDR3. The CDR3 nucleotides are TGTGCCAGCAGTGGCCCCGGGACAGGGAGGTACGAGCAGTACTTC. Translation: CASSGPGTGRYEQYF.

This sequence joins TRBV13 and TRBJ2-2; the D is unclear. The germline CDR1 and CDR2 sequences are PRHDT and FYEKMQ (reference sequence). This CDR3 has 14 residues. The V and J ends lost 11 bases and 0 bases respectively, with 13 bases between them. CDR3 sequence: CACKTAANTGELFF. CDR3 sequence (DNA): TGTGCCTGCAAGACGGCGGCGAACACCGGGGAGCTGTTTTTT. Based on the CDR3 plus reference TRBV13 and TRBJ2-2, the full variable domain is AAGVIQSPRHLIKEKRETATLKCYPIPRHDTVYWYQQGPGQDPQFLISFYEKMQSDKGSIPDRFSAQQFSDYHSELNMSSLELGDSALYFCACKTAANTGELFFGEGSRLTVL.

The chain employs TRBV5-1 and TRBJ1-3, with 8 bases lining up with TRBD1. The J segment lost 4 bases and the V segment lost 2 bases, leaving 2 bases of the junction unmatched. Germline CDR1 is SGHRS and CDR2 is YFSETQ. The CDR3 is made up of 14 amino acids. The CDR3 loop reads CASSFQGAGNTIYF. In nucleotides, the CDR3 is TGCGCCAGCAGCTTCCAGGGGGCAGGAAACACCATATATTTT.

This chain links TRBV7-9 with TRBJ2-3; 9 bases agree with TRBD1. Germline assignment: CDR1 SEHNR and CDR2 FQNEAQ (reference sequence). The CDR3 consists of 16 residues. Losses at the gene ends were 5 bases for V and 4 bases for J; bases not matched to a gene: 10. The CDR3 DNA sequence: TGTGCCAGCAGCACCCACACAGGGGGCGAAGCAGATACGCAGTATTTT. The encoded protein is CASSTHTGGEADTQYF.

The chain uses TRBV29-1 and TRBJ2-7; possible D gene TRBD2, 5 bases. The CDR3 has 11 residues. V lost 6 bases to trimming and J lost 3 bases, with 9 bases between them. Germline V gene data show CDR1 as SQVTM and CDR2 as ANQGSEA. This CDR3 is CSVYRDYEQYF. The CDR3, as DNA: TGCAGCGTGTACCGGGACTACGAGCAGTACTTC.

J is TRBJ2-3 and V is TRBV19; the match to TRBD1 covers 9 bases. The germline V gene encodes CDR1 LNHDA and CDR2 SQIVND (reference sequence). J gave up 4 bases and V 5 bases, and 7 bases lay outside the gene matches. This CDR3 is built from 15 residues. The CDR3 coding sequence is TGTGCCAGTAGTCCGGGACAGGGCCCTGCAGATACGCAGTATTTT. Protein product: CASSPGQGPADTQYF.

This chain links TRBV12-2 with TRBJ1-1; the table assigns TRBD1, which was not confirmed against the DNA. TRBV12-2 is noted as a pseudogene. The CDR3 spans 17 residues. In nucleotides, the CDR3 is TGTGCAAGTCGCCTACGTCCCGGGACAGAAACGAACACTGAAGCTTTCTTT. This codes for CASRLRPGTETNTEAFF.

The V and J genes are TRBV5-1 and TRBJ1-2; 12 bases are a match to TRBD1. Germline values: CDR1 SGHRS, CDR2 YFSETQ. The CDR3 contains 15 residues. V shed 0 bases and J 8 bases; nucleotides not matched to a gene: 5. The CDR3 DNA reads TGCGCCAGCAGCTTGGAGGGACAGGGGGCGCGAGGCTACACCTTC. It is translated as CASSLEGQGARGYTF.

This clone was seen only once. V and J are TRBV7-9 and TRBJ2-2, with 11 bases fitting TRBD1. Per the germline V gene, CDR1 is SEHNR and CDR2 is FQNEAQ (reference sequence). This CDR3 comprises 15 residues. Germline trimming cut 4 bases from V and 7 bases from J; bases unmatched to any gene: 5. The DNA for the CDR3 is TGTGCCAGCAGCTCGGACAGGGGGCGAGTCGGGGAGCTGTTTTTT. This gives the protein CASSSDRGRVGELFF.

The gene calls are TRBV19 and TRBJ2-1; the D gene is possibly TRBD1 (6 bases). CDR1 is LNHDA and CDR2 is SQIVND in the germline V gene (reference sequence). The CDR3 is 15 amino acids. V dropped 3 bases and J dropped 0 bases, with 9 bases sitting between them. The CDR3 region has the DNA TGTGCCAGTAGTATCCAGGGGACCTCCTACAATGAGCAGTTCTTC. This translates into CASSIQGTSYNEQFF.

The V call is TRBV28, the J call TRBJ1-2; D gene ambiguous. With 4 bases removed from V and 5 bases from J, the gap between germline ends came to 5 bases. CDR3 length: 11 residues. Germline values: CDR1 MDHEN, CDR2 SYDVKM. The CDR3 region has the DNA TGTGCCAGCAGTTCAGCGTATGGCTACACCTTC. Its translation: CASSSAYGYTF.

This clone appeared a few times. V is TRBV29-1 and J is TRBJ1-5, with D maybe TRBD1 (5 bases). Germline V lookup: CDR1 SQVTM, CDR2 ANQGSEA. Trimming cost V 4 bases and J 2 bases, with 15 bases left between them. The CDR3 is 15 amino acids. The CDR3 here is CSVAEGLLGNQPQHF. For the CDR3, the DNA is TGCAGCGTTGCCGAGGGACTCCTGGGCAATCAGCCCCAGCATTTT.

This clone was counted a few times. The chain combines TRBV30 with TRBJ2-5, with D possibly matching TRBD2 (6 bases). V was cut by 5 bases and J by 2 bases, with 12 bases left in between. This CDR3 has 13 amino acids. CDR1 is GTSNPN and CDR2 is SVGIG in the germline V gene (reference sequence). CDR3 coding DNA: TGTGCCTGGGGGGGGAATAATCAAGAGACCCAGTACTTC. It codes for CAWGGNNQETQYF.

The rearrangement links TRBV5-1 to TRBJ2-5; 7 nucleotides align to TRBD2. CDR1 and CDR2 (germline): SGHRS, YFSETQ. After removal of 0 bases from V and 4 bases from J, the junction contained 6 bases not matched to a gene. CDR3 size: 15 residues. Here the CDR3 DNA reads TGCGCCAGCAGCTTGGCCGCAGGGAGGGGAGAGACCCAGTACTTC. Translation: CASSLAAGRGETQYF. Full variable domain (outside the CDR3, taken from reference TRBV5-1 and TRBJ2-5): KAGVTQTPRYLIKTRGQQVTLSCSPISGHRSVSWYQQTPGQGLQFLFEYFSETQRNKGNFPGRFSGRQFSNSRSEMNVSTLELGDSALYLCASSLAAGRGETQYFGPGTRLLVL.

Points on this clone: At the DNA level, this CDR3 is encoded by other sequences in the same sample as well. This chain connects TRBV10-3 to TRBJ1-1; 8 bases agree with TRBD1. J was trimmed by 4 bases and V by 7 bases; bases with no gene match: 5. The CDR3 is 13 amino acids. Germline assignment: CDR1 ENHRY and CDR2 SYGVKD. CDR3 sequence reads: CAINQGAGTEAFF. The CDR3 nucleotides are TGTGCCATCAACCAGGGGGCTGGCACTGAAGCTTTCTTT.

The chain is built from TRBV5-6 and TRBJ2-7; 8 bases line up with TRBD2. CDR1 is SGHDT, CDR2 YYEEEE, per germline. V shed 4 bases and J 0 bases; nucleotides not matched to a gene: 12. This CDR3 is 17 amino acids long. The CDR3 reads CASSIRPERGPSYEQYF. For the CDR3, the DNA is TGTGCCAGCAGCATCCGCCCCGAGCGGGGGCCCTCCTACGAGCAGTACTTC.

The chain carries TRBV30 and TRBJ2-7, with 7 bases matching TRBD2. Germline values: CDR1 GTSNPN, CDR2 SVGIG (reference sequence). The CDR3 is made up of 11 amino acids. The trim removed 8 bases at V and 3 bases at J, leaving 4 bases unmatched. The CDR3 nucleotides read TGTGCCCGGGGGGAGGGCTACGAGCAGTACTTC. Residues: CARGEGYEQYF. Looking up the rest from reference TRBV30 and TRBJ2-7 gives the full variable domain: SQTIHQWPATLVQPVGSPLSLECTVEGTSNPNLYWYRQAAGRGLQLLFYSVGIGQISSEVPQNLSASRPQDRQFILSSKKLLLSDSGFYLCARGEGYEQYFGPGTRLTVT.

This clone came up a few times. The chain has TRBV2 and TRBJ1-4; 7 bases are a match to TRBD1. This CDR3 comprises 16 residues. V shed 6 bases and J 0 bases; nucleotides not matched to a gene: 7. In germline, CDR1 is SNHLY, CDR2 FYNNEI. CDR3 in DNA: TGTGCCAGCAGGAGGGGACAGTTAACAACTAATGAAAAACTGTTTTTT. Translated, it gives CASRRGQLTTNEKLFF. Full variable domain (remainder filled in from reference TRBV2 and TRBJ1-4): EPEVTQTPSHQVTQMGQEVILRCVPISNHLYFYWYRQILGQKVEFLVSFYNNEISEKSEIFDDQFSVERPDGSNFTLKIRSTKLEDSAMYFCASRRGQLTTNEKLFFGSGTQLSVL.

This clone came up a few times. The chain joins TRBV19 to TRBJ2-2, with 7 bases matching TRBD2. J gave up 1 base and V 5 bases, and 7 bases lay outside the gene matches. The CDR3 totals 16 residues. The germline CDR1 and CDR2 sequences are LNHDA and SQIVND (reference sequence). Written as DNA, the CDR3 is TGTGCCAGTAGTCAGCTAGCGGCCAGGAACACCGGGGAGCTGTTTTTT. Amino acids: CASSQLAARNTGELFF.

The chain carries TRBV5-1 and TRBJ1-4; the match to TRBD1 covers 7 bases. Germline V gives CDR1 SGHRS, CDR2 YFSETQ. The CDR3 loop spans 15 amino acids. With 4 bases clipped from V and 3 bases from J, the junction kept 6 bases outside the gene matches. CDR3 sequence (DNA): TGCGCCAGCAGCAACACGGGACAGCCTAATGAAAAACTGTTTTTT. It encodes CASSNTGQPNEKLFF.

CDR3 region: CASRGGAWTDTQYF. The CDR3 region has the DNA TGTGCCAGCAGAGGGGGGGCCTGGACAGATACGCAGTATTTT. The chain links TRBV2 to TRBJ2-3; possibly TRBD2 for D (7 bases). Germline-derived CDR1 and CDR2 are SNHLY and FYNNEI. The CDR3 is 14 amino acids. Trimming shortened V by 6 bases and J by 3 bases, and 13 bases separated the two germline ends.

V and J are TRBV7-6 and TRBJ2-5; TRBD2 matches at 10 bases. Per germline, CDR1 SGHVS and CDR2 FNYEAQ. This CDR3 has 15 residues. V lost 3 bases, J lost 1 base, and 2 bases stayed unmatched. The CDR3 DNA is TGTGCCAGCAGCTTTGGACTAGCGGCCCAAGAGACCCAGTACTTC. The encoded protein is CASSFGLAAQETQYF.

The chain recombines TRBV12-2 with TRBJ2-1; TRBD2, the table's D call, was not compared with the DNA. TRBV12-2 is a recognized pseudogene. CDR3 length equals 16 residues. CDR3 protein: CASRQRTSGRLDEQFF. The CDR3 DNA reads as TGTGCAAGTCGCCAAAGGACTAGCGGGAGACTTGATGAGCAGTTCTTC.

The gene calls are TRBV28 and TRBJ2-5; 14 bases match TRBD2. Looked up from germline, CDR1 is MDHEN and CDR2 is SYDVKM. V trimming: 6 bases; J trimming: 3 bases; junction bases outside the gene matches: 3. CDR3 length: 15 residues. The CDR3 here is CASRSTSGGEETQYF. CDR3 coding DNA: TGTGCCAGCAGGTCGACTAGCGGGGGGGAAGAGACCCAGTACTTC.

V and J are TRBV11-2 and TRBJ1-5; weak D call: TRBD1 (5 bases). The CDR3 length is 14 residues. CDR1 is SGHAT and CDR2 is FQNNGV in the germline V gene. V was trimmed by 6 bases and J by 4 bases, leaving 13 bases between them. The CDR3 coding sequence is TGTGCCAGCAGTTTTAGGGGATTAAATCAGCCCCAGCATTTT. As protein: CASSFRGLNQPQHF.

The gene calls are TRBV6-1 and TRBJ2-4; D is possibly TRBD2 (5 bases). CDR1 is MNHNS and CDR2 is SASEGT in the germline V gene. CDR3 length: 15 amino acids. Trimming shortened V by 2 bases and J by 8 bases, and 16 bases separated the two germline ends. The CDR3 is CASSEWRTPRDIQYF. The CDR3 DNA reads TGTGCCAGCAGTGAATGGAGGACCCCGAGGGACATTCAGTACTTC.

The chain couples TRBV19 to TRBJ1-2; TRBD1 might be the D (5 bases). Trimming pared 3 bases from V and 4 bases from J, leaving 18 bases between. The CDR3 has 16 residues. Germline CDR1 LNHDA, CDR2 SQIVND (reference sequence). The CDR3 nucleotides read TGTGCCAGTAGTATTCAGGGCAGCCCCTCCTCCTATGGCTACACCTTC. It translates to CASSIQGSPSSYGYTF.